This is a list of T cell receptor beta chains from one sample in a study of blood T cell repertoires in COVID-19. Assay used: immunoSEQ multiplex PCR; TCRdb lists only in-frame clones, some missing. Of just over 350,000 clones listed, roughly 90% are singletons. The sequencing input was PBMCs or T cells enriched from blood (not recorded which). The receptors derive from a woman in her 30s who had recovered from COVID-19. CDR3s include the opening cysteine and the closing phenylalanine or tryptophan. A D gene is named only where the DNA matches it firmly. Size is omitted from some rows. Given values are once, few, many or a class for expanded clones.

-,TRBJ2-3,TRBD2,TRBV4-1,CASSRGSGTASGTDTQYF,TGCGCCAGCAGCCGAGGAAGCGGGACGGCTTCGGGCACAGATACGCAGTATTTT
few,TRBJ2-7,-,TRBV28,CASSFSLSGLSYEQYF,TGTGCCAGCAGTTTTTCCCTTAGCGGCCTCTCCTACGAGCAGTACTTC
-,TRBJ1-2,-,TRBV4-1,CASSSLATGYGYTF,TGCGCCAGCAGCTCACTCGCCACCGGCTATGGCTACACCTTC
-,TRBJ1-2,TRBD1,TRBV19,CASSIAPGQGSYTF,TGTGCCAGTAGTATAGCTCCGGGACAGGGTAGCTACACCTTC
-,TRBJ2-7,-,TRBV7-6,CASSSRDNSYEQYF,TGTGCCAGCAGCTCCCGGGACAACTCCTACGAGCAGTACTTC
-,TRBJ1-5,-,TRBV7-8,CASSFAPGIQPQHF,TGTGCCAGCAGCTTCGCGCCAGGAATTCAGCCCCAGCATTTT
-,TRBJ2-2,TRBD2,TRBV14,CASSQLAGTGELFF,TGTGCCAGCAGCCAACTAGCGGGAACCGGGGAGCTGTTTTTT
once,TRBJ1-3,-,TRBV30,CAWSVQRYAGNTIYF,TGTGCCTGGAGTGTACAACGATATGCCGGAAACACCATATATTTT
-,TRBJ2-2,-,TRBV10-3,CAGGGHTGELFF,TGTGCCGGGGGGGGGCACACCGGGGAGCTGTTTTTT
once,TRBJ2-1,TRBD2,TRBV27,CASSSGSVNEQFF,TGTGCCAGCAGTAGCGGGAGTGTGAATGAGCAGTTCTTC
-,TRBJ2-3,TRBD2,TRBV5-1,CASSSVGEGDTQYF,TGCGCCAGCAGCTCGGTCGGGGAGGGAGATACGCAGTATTTT
-,TRBJ1-6,TRBD1,TRBV19,CASSRQGPNSPLHF,TGTGCCAGTAGTAGACAGGGGCCGAATTCACCCCTCCACTTT
-,TRBJ2-5,TRBD2,TRBV27,CASSSQGAREVQETQYF,TGTGCCAGCAGTTCCCAAGGGGCGCGGGAGGTCCAAGAGACCCAGTACTTC
-,TRBJ2-7,TRBD2,TRBV13,CASSFIGAGGYEQYF,TGTGCCAGCAGCTTCATTGGGGCGGGAGGCTACGAGCAGTACTTC
once,TRBJ2-7,TRBD1,TRBV4-1,CASSQDRGTGWYEQYF,TGCGCCAGCAGCCAAGATCGAGGGACAGGGTGGTACGAGCAGTACTTC
-,TRBJ2-1,-,TRBV19,CASRYRWDNEQFF,TGTGCCAGTAGGTACAGGTGGGATAATGAGCAGTTCTTC
-,TRBJ1-4,-,TRBV28,CASSLREKLFF,TGTGCCAGCAGTTTGAGGGAAAAACTGTTTTTT
-,TRBJ2-1,TRBD2,TRBV10-1,CASSELAGGPGANEQFF,TGCGCCAGCAGTGAACTAGCGGGGGGGCCTGGTGCCAATGAGCAGTTCTTC
-,TRBJ2-7,TRBD2,TRBV4-2,CASSQESSRGVFYEQYF,TGTGCCAGCAGCCAAGAGTCCTCGCGGGGGGTATTCTACGAGCAGTACTTC
-,TRBJ2-7,-,TRBV4-1,CASSLPTPGVPSEQYF,TGCGCCAGCAGCCTCCCCACTCCAGGGGTCCCCAGCGAGCAGTACTTC